This TCR beta chain was sequenced during a study of PD-1 blockade in mismatch repair-deficient tumors. Study-wide context: Patients had over ten mismatch repair-deficient cancer types and were previously treated and progressing. General study results and limits: After pembrolizumab, tumor-resident clones rose rapidly, then generally contracted before radiologic responses.

Germline V CDR1 and CDR2: MNHNS, SASEGT. The CDR3 extends over 16 amino acids. V lost 0 bases, J lost 2 bases, and 4 bases stayed unmatched. Comment on this clone: Its specificity is unknown.

Sequenced by immunoSEQ multiplex PCR; TCRdb stores in-frame clones only, minus some. The table has approximately 100,000 clones, 82% seen once. This receptor was taken from an adult with mismatch repair-deficient cancer. Source: peripheral blood, taken about 33 weeks after starting pembrolizumab. This chain connects TRBV6-1 to TRBJ2-5; 9 bases are shared with TRBD2. CDR3 DNA sequence: TGTGCCAGCAGTGAAGCCATTAGCGGGGGACAAGAGACCCAGTACTTC. It encodes CASSEAISGGQETQYF.